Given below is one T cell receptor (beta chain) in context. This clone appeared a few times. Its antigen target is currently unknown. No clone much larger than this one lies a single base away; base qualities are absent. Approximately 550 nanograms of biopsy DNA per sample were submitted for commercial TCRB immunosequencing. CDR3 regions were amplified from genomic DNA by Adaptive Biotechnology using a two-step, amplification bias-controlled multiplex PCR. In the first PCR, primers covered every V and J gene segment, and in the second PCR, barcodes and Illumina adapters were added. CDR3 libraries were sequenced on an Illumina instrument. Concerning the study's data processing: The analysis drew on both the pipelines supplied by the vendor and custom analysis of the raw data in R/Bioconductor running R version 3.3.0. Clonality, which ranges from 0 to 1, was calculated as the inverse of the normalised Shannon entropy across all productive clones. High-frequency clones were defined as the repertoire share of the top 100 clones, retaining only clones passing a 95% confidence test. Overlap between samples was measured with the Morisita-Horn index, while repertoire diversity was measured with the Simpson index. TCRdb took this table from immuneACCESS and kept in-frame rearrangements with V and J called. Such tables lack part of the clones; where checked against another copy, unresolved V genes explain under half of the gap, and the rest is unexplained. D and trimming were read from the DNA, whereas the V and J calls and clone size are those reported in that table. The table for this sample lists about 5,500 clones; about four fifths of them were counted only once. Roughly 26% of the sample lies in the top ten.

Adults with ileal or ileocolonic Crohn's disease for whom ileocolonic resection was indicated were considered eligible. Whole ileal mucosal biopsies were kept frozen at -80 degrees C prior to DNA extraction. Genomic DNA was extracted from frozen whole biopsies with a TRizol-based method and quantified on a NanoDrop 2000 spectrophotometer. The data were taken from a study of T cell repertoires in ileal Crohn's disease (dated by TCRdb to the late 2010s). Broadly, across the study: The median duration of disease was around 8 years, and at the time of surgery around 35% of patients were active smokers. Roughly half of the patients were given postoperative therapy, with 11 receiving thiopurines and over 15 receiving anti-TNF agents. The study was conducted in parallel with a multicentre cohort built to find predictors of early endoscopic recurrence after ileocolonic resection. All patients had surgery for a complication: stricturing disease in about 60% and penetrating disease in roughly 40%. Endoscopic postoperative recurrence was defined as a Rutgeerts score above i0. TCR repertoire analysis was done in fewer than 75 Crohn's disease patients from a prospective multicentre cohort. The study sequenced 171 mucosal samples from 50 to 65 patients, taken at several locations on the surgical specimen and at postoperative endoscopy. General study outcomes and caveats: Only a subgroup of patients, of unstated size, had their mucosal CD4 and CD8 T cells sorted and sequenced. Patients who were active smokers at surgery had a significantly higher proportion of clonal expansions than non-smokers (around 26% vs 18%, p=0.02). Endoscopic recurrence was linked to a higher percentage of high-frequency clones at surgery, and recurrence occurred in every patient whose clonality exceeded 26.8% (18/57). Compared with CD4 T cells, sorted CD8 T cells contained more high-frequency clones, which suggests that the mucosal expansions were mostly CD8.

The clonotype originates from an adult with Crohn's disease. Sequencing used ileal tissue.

The CDR3 region reads CASSFVATNEKLFF. The DNA is as follows: TGCGCCAGCAGTTTCGTAGCAACTAATGAAAAACTGTTTTTT. This receptor chain uses TRBV10-2 and TRBJ1-4; no D gene is confidently identified. From a lookup of the germline V gene, CDR1 and CDR2 are WSHSY and SAAADI. The CDR3 runs 14 residues from the cysteine to the phenylalanine. The only DNA kept is the CDR3, 42 bases in frame from the first base. V is clipped by 5 bases and J by 0 bases, and the sequence between their germline boundaries is 7 bases long.